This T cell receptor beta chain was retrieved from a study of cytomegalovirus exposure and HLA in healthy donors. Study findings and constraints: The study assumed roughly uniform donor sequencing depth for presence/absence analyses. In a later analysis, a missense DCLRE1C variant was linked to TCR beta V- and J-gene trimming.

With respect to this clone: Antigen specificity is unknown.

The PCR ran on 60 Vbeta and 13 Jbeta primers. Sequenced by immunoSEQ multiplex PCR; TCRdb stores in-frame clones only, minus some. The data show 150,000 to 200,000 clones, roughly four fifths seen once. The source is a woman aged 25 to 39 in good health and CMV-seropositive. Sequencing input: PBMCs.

CDR3 nucleotides: TGTGCCAGCAGTGCGCAGCTAACAGATCAGCCCCAGCATTTT. Its protein product is CASSAQLTDQPQHF. The chain couples TRBV2 to TRBJ1-5, with no clear D. The CDR3 runs 14 residues. Trimming took 4 bases from V and 5 from J, leaving 12 bases between them. Germline CDR1 SNHLY, CDR2 FYNNEI. The variable domain in full, with the rest retrieved from reference TRBV2 and TRBJ1-5, is EPEVTQTPSHQVTQMGQEVILRCVPISNHLYFYWYRQILGQKVEFLVSFYNNEISEKSEIFDDQFSVERPDGSNFTLKIRSTKLEDSAMYFCASSAQLTDQPQHFGDGTRLSIL.